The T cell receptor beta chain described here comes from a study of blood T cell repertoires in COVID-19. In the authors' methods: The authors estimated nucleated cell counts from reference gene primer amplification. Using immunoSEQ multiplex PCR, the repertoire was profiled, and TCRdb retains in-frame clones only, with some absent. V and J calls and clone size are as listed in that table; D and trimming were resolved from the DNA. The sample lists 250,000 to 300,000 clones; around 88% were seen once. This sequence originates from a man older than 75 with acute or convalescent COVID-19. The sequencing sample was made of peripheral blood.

CDR3 residues: CSARADTEAFF. The CDR3 DNA reads TGCAGTGCTAGAGCGGACACTGAAGCTTTCTTT. V gene TRBV20-1 combines with J gene TRBJ1-1, with no clear D. Germline values: CDR1 DFQATT, CDR2 SNEGSKA (reference sequence). The CDR3 is 11 amino acids. Trimming took off 1 base at V and 3 bases at J, with 3 bases between the two ends.